The sequence of this TCR beta chain was determined in a study of blood T cell repertoires in COVID-19. As for the study in general: T cells, B-cell-depleted T cells, or PBMCs provided the cDNA or gDNA that served as material.

TCRdb keeps only in-frame clones here, not all; method: immunoSEQ multiplex PCR. The sample holds some 150,000 clones, roughly 80% seen once. This TCR derives from a woman aged 50 to 60 with active or convalescent COVID-19. The sequenced sample was peripheral blood.

The CDR3 DNA sequence: TGCGCCAGCAGCTTAGGCCACGGGGGTCGGACTGAAGCTTTCTTT. This gives the protein CASSLGHGGRTEAFF. The gene calls are TRBV5-1 and TRBJ1-1, with D perhaps TRBD1 (5 bases). Between the trimmed V and J ends, which lost 2 bases and 5 bases, there was a span of 16 bases. The CDR3 consists of 15 residues. The germline V gene encodes CDR1 SGHRS and CDR2 YFSETQ. The whole variable domain, remainder taken from reference TRBV5-1 and TRBJ1-1, is KAGVTQTPRYLIKTRGQQVTLSCSPISGHRSVSWYQQTPGQGLQFLFEYFSETQRNKGNFPGRFSGRQFSNSRSEMNVSTLELGDSALYLCASSLGHGGRTEAFFGQGTRLTVV.